This T cell receptor (beta chain) comes out of a study of blood T cells in healthy people across ages. Whole-study results and caveats: Not knowing donor CMV status may have confounded expanded clonotype changes.

Using a J-beta primer mix together with a sample-barcoded 5' primer, a second PCR was run for roughly 7 to 12 cycles. TCRdb processed the 5' RACE reads anew with MiXCR; each CDR3 protein has one entry. The data show about 720,000 distinct CDR3 sequences, 20% to 25% seen once. This clonotype was detected only a few times. Its antigen is not known. The authors extracted at least 5 micrograms of total RNA per sample. The germline V and J ends were trimmed by 5 bases and 6 bases, with 16 bases remaining between them. The CDR3 contains 15 residues. The germline V gene encodes CDR1 SGHVS and CDR2 FNYEAQ. This same sample was also part of a study on T cells of mothers and their children. That source notes: Slightly, though not significantly, more overlap was seen in related than in unrelated mother-child pairs. Evidence of persistent microchimeric T cell clones was absent.

The rearrangement links TRBV7-6 to TRBJ1-4, with a possible D match to TRBD1 (6 bases). This receptor was taken from a boy younger than 18 in good health. Input material: blood. CDR3 loop: CASSPWTEDDEKLFF. The CDR3 coding sequence is TGTGCCAGCAGCCCGTGGACAGAGGATGATGAAAAACTGTTTTTT.